A single sample gave rise to the 5 T cell receptor beta chains below, sequenced in a study of cytomegalovirus exposure and HLA in healthy donors (dated by TCRdb to 2015 to 2018). To prepare the library, the immunoSEQ multiplex PCR assay was applied. For the multiplex PCR, a mixture combining 60 forward primers for TCR Vbeta segments and 13 reverse primers for TCR Jbeta segments was used. This is the immuneACCESS table as TCRdb keeps it, with only in-frame sequences that have V and J called. A part of the clones is gone; compared with another copy, unresolved V genes explain less than half, and the rest is unexplained. The sample table holds about 100,000 clones, of which roughly a tenth were seen once. The ten top clones hold 5% to 6.5% of the sample. The sample was PBMCs. These TCRs come from a man aged 40-49 years in good health and CMV-seropositive.

The CDR3 spells CAISESQYEQYF. As DNA, the CDR3 is TGTGCCATCAGTGAGTCTCAATACGAGCAGTACTTC. The rearrangement links TRBV10-3 to TRBJ2-7; D uncertain. The CDR3 spans 12 residues. V was clipped by 0 bases and J by 4 bases, with 4 bases between them. Germline V gene sequence: CDR1 ENHRY, CDR2 SYGVKD.

The CDR3 DNA follows: TGTGCCAGCAGCCTCGGGATGAGAGAGACCCAGTACTTC. Protein: CASSLGMRETQYF. This sequence joins TRBV7-3 and TRBJ2-5, with D possibly being TRBD2 (5 bases). The CDR3 sequence is 13 residues long. V lost 5 bases, J lost 4 bases, and 11 bases lay in between. The germline V gene has CDR1 SGHTA and CDR2 FQGTGA.

V gene TRBV5-1 combines with J gene TRBJ2-5; perhaps TRBD1 as D (5 bases). V gave up 5 bases and J gave up 3 bases, with 11 bases separating them. In germline, CDR1 is SGHRS, CDR2 YFSETQ. This CDR3 is built from 13 residues. Written as DNA, the CDR3 is TGCGCCAGCAGACTCTGGGGCGAAGAGACCCAGTACTTC. It encodes CASRLWGEETQYF.

This clone came up a few times. The gene calls are TRBV9 and TRBJ2-3, with 8 bases fitting TRBD2. Germline V lookup: CDR1 SGDLS, CDR2 YYNGEE. V gave up 2 bases and J gave up 3 bases; unmatched junction bases: 5. The CDR3 consists of 15 residues. DNA for the CDR3: TGTGCCAGCAGCGTCGGGACTAGTGGTACAGATACGCAGTATTTT. This codes for CASSVGTSGTDTQYF. The full variable domain, its missing parts supplied by reference TRBV9 and TRBJ2-3, is DSGVTQTPKHLITATGQRVTLRCSPRSGDLSVYWYQQSLDQGLQFLIQYYNGEERAKGNILERFSAQQFPDLHSELNLSSLELGDSALYFCASSVGTSGTDTQYFGPGTRLTVL.

The rearrangement links TRBV6-1 to TRBJ2-7; D is unclear. Germline lookup yields CDR1 MNHNS and CDR2 SASEGT. V was clipped by 1 base and J by 2 bases, with 6 bases between them. The CDR3 runs 13 residues. DNA for the CDR3: TGTGCCAGCAGTGAAGGGCCAGCCTACGAGCAGTACTTC. Translation gives CASSEGPAYEQYF.